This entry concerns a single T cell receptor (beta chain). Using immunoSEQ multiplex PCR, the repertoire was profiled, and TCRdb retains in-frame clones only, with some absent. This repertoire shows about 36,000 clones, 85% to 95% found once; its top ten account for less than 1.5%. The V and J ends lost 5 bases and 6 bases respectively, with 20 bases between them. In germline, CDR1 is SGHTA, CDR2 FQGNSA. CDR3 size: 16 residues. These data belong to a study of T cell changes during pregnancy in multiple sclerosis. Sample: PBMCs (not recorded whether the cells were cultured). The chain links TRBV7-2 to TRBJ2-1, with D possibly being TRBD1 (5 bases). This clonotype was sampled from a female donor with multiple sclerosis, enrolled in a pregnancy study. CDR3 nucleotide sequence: TGTGCCAGCAGCATGAAAAGCCCAGGCAGGGTCAATGAGCAGTTCTTC. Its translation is CASSMKSPGRVNEQFF.